One and the same sample provided the 31 T cell receptor beta chains below, sequenced in a study of blood T cell repertoires in COVID-19. Repertoires were generated with immunoSEQ multiplex PCR, while TCRdb's copy carries only in-frame clones and drops some. The top ten hold less than 3% of the sample, which has approximately 160,000 clones, approximately 83% seen once. Sequenced input: peripheral blood. The receptor set was obtained from a woman aged 60-75 years with acute or convalescent COVID-19.

Written as DNA, the CDR3 is TGTGCCAGCACCCCTGACGAGGCGTATGGCTACACCTTC. Encoded protein: CASTPDEAYGYTF. The rearrangement joins TRBV12-3 or TRBV12-4 to TRBJ1-2; D remains unclear. This CDR3 region has 13 residues. V lost 7 bases to trimming and J lost 5 bases, with 14 bases between them.

V and J are TRBV5-4 and TRBJ1-1; the D gene is possibly TRBD1 (6 bases). V lost 0 bases, J lost 5 bases, and 8 bases lay in between. This CDR3 has 13 amino acids. CDR1 is SGHNT, CDR2 YYREEE, per germline (reference sequence). As DNA, the CDR3 is TGTGCCAGCAGCTTGGACAGGGTAACTGAAGCTTTCTTT. Amino acids: CASSLDRVTEAFF.

The chain employs TRBV3-1 (or the pseudogene TRBV3-2) and TRBJ2-2, with D uncertain. This CDR3 has 14 amino acids. Germline V CDR1 and CDR2: LGHDT, YNNKEL (reference sequence). V was pared by 4 bases and J by 2 bases, with 8 bases between. The CDR3 region is CASSPRTNTGELFF. CDR3 sequence (DNA): TGTGCCAGCAGCCCTCGAACTAACACCGGGGAGCTGTTTTTT.

The CDR3 protein is CASVGGSGPNYGYTF. In nucleotides, the CDR3 is TGTGCCAGCGTAGGGGGCTCAGGGCCCAACTATGGCTACACCTTC. This chain links TRBV28 with TRBJ1-2; 7 nucleotides align to TRBD1. J gave up 2 bases and V 8 bases, and 11 bases lay outside the gene matches. Germline lookup yields CDR1 MDHEN and CDR2 SYDVKM. CDR3 size: 15 residues.

This clone has a handful of counts. The gene calls are TRBV5-4 and TRBJ2-1, with D possibly being TRBD2 (5 bases). The ends were cut back, 1 base at V and 0 bases at J, with 8 bases in the middle. The CDR3 sequence is 15 residues long. Germline V CDR1 and CDR2: SGHNT, YYREEE (reference sequence). This CDR3 reads CASSLITSSYNEQFF. The CDR3 DNA is TGTGCCAGCAGCTTGATAACTAGCTCCTACAATGAGCAGTTCTTC.

The J gene is TRBJ1-4, the V gene TRBV29-1; D unclear. Germline V gives CDR1 SQVTM, CDR2 ANQGSEA. V was pared by 7 bases and J by 5 bases, with 5 bases between. The CDR3 is 10 residues long. CDR3 bases: TGCAGCGCCTTGAATGAAAAACTGTTTTTT. Protein: CSALNEKLFF.

V usage is TRBV6-2 or TRBV6-3 and J usage is TRBJ1-6, with TRBD1 identical over 8 bases. This CDR3 spans 18 amino acids. After removal of 0 bases from V and 6 bases from J, the junction contained 10 bases not matched to a gene. Germline CDR1 and CDR2: MNHEY and SVGEGT. CDR3 DNA: TGTGCCAGCAGTTACTCGAGGGGCAGGGGGCCTACTAATTCACCCCTCCACTTT. Amino acids: CASSYSRGRGPTNSPLHF.

The chain uses TRBV9 and TRBJ1-2, with 9 nucleotides matching TRBD1. The J segment lost 2 bases and the V segment lost 5 bases, leaving 1 base of the junction unmatched. Germline V gene data show CDR1 as SGDLS and CDR2 as YYNGEE. CDR3 length equals 13 residues. Written as DNA, the CDR3 is TGTGCCAGCAGGGGACAGGGAAACTATGGCTACACCTTC. This sequence encodes CASRGQGNYGYTF. The full variable domain, rest sourced from reference TRBV9 and TRBJ1-2, is DSGVTQTPKHLITATGQRVTLRCSPRSGDLSVYWYQQSLDQGLQFLIQYYNGEERAKGNILERFSAQQFPDLHSELNLSSLELGDSALYFCASRGQGNYGYTFGSGTRLTVV.

V gene TRBV5-5 combines with J gene TRBJ2-3; TRBD2 agrees at 11 bases. After removal of 2 bases from V and 4 bases from J, the junction contained 6 bases not matched to a gene. CDR1 is SGHKS and CDR2 is YYEKEE in the germline V gene (reference sequence). This CDR3 is 16 amino acids long. The CDR3 is CASSLEVAGGADTQYF. The CDR3 nucleotides are TGTGCCAGCAGCTTAGAAGTAGCGGGGGGGGCAGATACGCAGTATTTT.

This sequence joins TRBV6-4 and TRBJ2-1, with 12 bases aligning to TRBD2. With 5 bases clipped from V and 6 bases from J, the junction kept 5 bases outside the gene matches. Germline loops: CDR1 MRHNA, CDR2 SNTAGT. CDR3 size: 15 residues. The CDR3 region is CASSLAGGPGNEQFF. The CDR3, as DNA: TGTGCCAGCAGTCTAGCGGGGGGGCCGGGCAATGAGCAGTTCTTC.

The rearrangement links TRBV2 to TRBJ1-4; D is possibly TRBD1 (6 bases). The CDR3 runs to 13 residues. CDR1 is SNHLY, CDR2 FYNNEI, per germline. V was cut by 9 bases and J by 4 bases, with 12 bases left in between. The CDR3 region has the DNA TGTGCCAGATCAGGGGCAGATAATGAAAAACTGTTTTTT. It translates to CARSGADNEKLFF.

The genes are TRBV24-1 and TRBJ2-1; D unresolved. Per the germline V gene, CDR1 is KGHDR and CDR2 is SFDVKD. This CDR3 comprises 13 residues. V lost 0 bases and J lost 8, with 7 bases in between. The CDR3 bases are TGTGCCACCAGTGATTTGGGTGAGGATGAGCAGTTCTTC. It translates to CATSDLGEDEQFF.

The sample holds a few counts of this clone. This CDR3 is CASSGGVLSYEQYF. CDR3 coding DNA: TGTGCCAGCTCAGGAGGGGTCCTCTCCTACGAGCAGTACTTC. The gene calls are TRBV18 and TRBJ2-7; possibly TRBD2 for D (6 bases). V lost 5 bases to trimming and J lost 0 bases, with 11 bases between them. The germline V gene has CDR1 KGHSH and CDR2 LQKENI. The CDR3 is made up of 14 amino acids.

The rearrangement joins TRBV5-6 to TRBJ2-3; TRBD2 agrees at 7 bases. V shed 3 bases, J shed 1 base, and the junction held 8 bases outside the gene matches. Germline V CDR1 and CDR2: SGHDT, YYEEEE. CDR3 length equals 16 residues. This chain's CDR3 is CASSWEALAGTDTQYF. The CDR3 DNA reads TGTGCCAGCAGCTGGGAGGCCCTAGCGGGCACAGATACGCAGTATTTT.

This clone was recorded a few times. The rearrangement links TRBV29-1 to TRBJ1-1; 12 positions match TRBD1. The germline V gene has CDR1 SQVTM and CDR2 ANQGSEA. The junction had 6 bases not matched to a gene; V was cut back by 4 bases and J by 3 bases. The CDR3 totals 15 residues. CDR3 in DNA: TGCAGCGTTGGAGGGACAGGGGGCGCGTACACTGAAGCTTTCTTT. Protein product: CSVGGTGGAYTEAFF. Using reference TRBV29-1 and TRBJ1-1 for the parts outside the CDR3, the full variable domain is SAVISQKPSRDICQRGTSLTIQCQVDSQVTMMFWYRQQPGQSLTLIATANQGSEATYESGFVIDKFPISRPNLTFSTLTVSNMSPEDSSIYLCSVGGTGGAYTEAFFGQGTRLTVV.

The chain uses TRBV28 and TRBJ2-1; TRBD2 matches at 9 bases. Trimming took 6 bases from V and 0 from J; bases not matched to a gene: 3. The CDR3 contains 15 residues. The germline V gene has CDR1 MDHEN and CDR2 SYDVKM. The CDR3: CASRRGGSSYNEQFF. The CDR3 DNA reads as TGTGCCAGCAGGCGGGGGGGCAGCTCCTACAATGAGCAGTTCTTC.

V usage is TRBV5-1 and J usage is TRBJ2-1, with TRBD2 matching 11 bases. V shed 0 bases and J 8 bases; nucleotides not matched to a gene: 4. In germline, CDR1 is SGHRS, CDR2 YFSETQ. There are 15 residues in the CDR3. CDR3 nucleotides: TGCGCCAGCAGCTTGGAGCTAGCGGGGGGCCATGAGCAGTTCTTC. Translation: CASSLELAGGHEQFF.

This clone was counted only a few times. Other DNA sequences from this sample encode an identical CDR3 as well. The V and J genes are TRBV5-1 and TRBJ1-4; TRBD1 agrees at 9 bases. The CDR3 covers 16 residues. With 0 bases clipped from V and 4 bases from J, the junction kept 4 bases outside the gene matches. Germline V CDR1 and CDR2: SGHRS, YFSETQ. The CDR3 protein is CASSLAPGQGNEKLFF. CDR3 coding DNA: TGCGCCAGCAGCTTGGCTCCGGGACAGGGTAATGAAAAACTGTTTTTT.

The gene calls are TRBV11-2 and TRBJ2-3; 7 bases line up with TRBD1. CDR1 and CDR2 from the germline V gene are SGHAT and FQNNGV. V shed 0 bases and J 0 bases; nucleotides not matched to a gene: 6. This CDR3 comprises 17 residues. The CDR3 region has the DNA TGTGCCAGCAGCTTAGACCAGACAGGGCACAGCACAGATACGCAGTATTTT. It codes for CASSLDQTGHSTDTQYF.

This clone was seen only once. The genes are TRBV5-1 and TRBJ1-6, with 7 positions matching TRBD1. This CDR3 spans 14 amino acids. Germline CDR1 reads SGHRS; CDR2 reads YFSETQ. V lost 0 bases to trimming and J lost 7 bases; unmatched junction nucleotides: 1. In DNA form, the CDR3 reads TGCGCCAGCAGCTTGGAAGGGGGCAATTCACCCCTCCACTTT. As protein: CASSLEGGNSPLHF.

The count of this clone is one. The V and J genes are TRBV25-1 and TRBJ1-5; unclear D gene. Trimming left V 3 bases short and J 6 bases short, with 12 bases between. Per the germline V gene, CDR1 is MGHDK and CDR2 is SYGVNS. This CDR3 contains 14 residues. CDR3 region: CASSDSLTGQPQHF. The CDR3 bases are TGTGCCAGCAGTGACTCCTTGACGGGTCAGCCCCAGCATTTT.

The rearrangement uses TRBV7-2 and TRBJ1-5; the match to TRBD1 covers 7 bases. This CDR3 contains 15 residues. The germline CDR1 and CDR2 sequences are SGHTA and FQGNSA. The V segment lost 1 base and the J segment 3 bases; nucleotides outside the gene matches: 3. This CDR3 is CASSLEGQTNQPQHF. The CDR3 bases are TGTGCCAGCAGCTTAGAGGGACAGACCAATCAGCCCCAGCATTTT.

CDR3 DNA sequence: TGTGCCAGCAGTGACAGGGTATTCTATGGCTACACCTTC. Translation gives CASSDRVFYGYTF. The chain carries TRBV2 and TRBJ1-2; a possible D gene is TRBD1 (5 bases). Trimming removed 3 bases at V and 4 bases at J, with 9 bases between. Germline lookup yields CDR1 SNHLY and CDR2 FYNNEI. The CDR3 runs 13 residues.

The chain recombines TRBV7-9 with TRBJ2-1; no clear D gene. Germline V gene lookup returns CDR1 SEHNR and CDR2 FQNEAQ (reference sequence). Trimming removed 1 base from V and 7 bases from J, with 11 bases in between. The CDR3 is 14 residues long. CDR3: CASSLDIARNEQFF. For the CDR3, the DNA is TGTGCCAGCAGCTTAGATATAGCCCGGAATGAGCAGTTCTTC.

The chain uses TRBV2 and TRBJ2-2; possibly TRBD2 for D (5 bases). V was trimmed by 0 bases and J by 4 bases, leaving 6 bases between them. The germline CDR1 and CDR2 sequences are SNHLY and FYNNEI. The CDR3 runs 14 residues. The CDR3 DNA follows: TGTGCCAGCAGTGAAGCGCGGGTCACCGGGGAGCTGTTTTTT. It translates to CASSEARVTGELFF.

The rearrangement links TRBV7-2 to TRBJ1-2; TRBD1 matches at 7 bases. The CDR3 runs 16 residues. Germline trimming cut 0 bases from V and 11 bases from J; bases unmatched to any gene: 15. Germline V CDR1 and CDR2: SGHTA, FQGNSA. CDR3 region: CASSLAWGGQAGGYTF. CDR3 sequence (DNA): TGTGCCAGCAGCTTAGCGTGGGGTGGACAGGCCGGTGGGTACACCTTC.

The chain links TRBV19 to TRBJ1-5, with TRBD1 identical over 8 bases. Germline assignment: CDR1 LNHDA and CDR2 SQIVND (reference sequence). V shed 7 bases and J 1 base; nucleotides not matched to a gene: 18. The CDR3 extends over 19 amino acids. The CDR3 DNA sequence: TGTGCCAGTATAGCACGCCGGACAGGGCCCCCGGGGAGCAATCAGCCCCAGCATTTT. Its protein product is CASIARRTGPPGSNQPQHF.

The V and J genes are TRBV7-2 and TRBJ2-1; tentative D call: TRBD1 (5 bases). Trimming removed 4 bases from V and 0 bases from J, with 10 bases in between. This CDR3 region has 15 residues. CDR1 and CDR2 from the germline V gene are SGHTA and FQGNSA. The CDR3 loop reads CASSSDRSSYNEQFF. In DNA, the CDR3 is TGTGCCAGCAGCTCCGACAGAAGCTCCTACAATGAGCAGTTCTTC. The full variable domain, with the rest looked up from reference TRBV7-2 and TRBJ2-1, is GAGVSQSPSNKVTEKGKDVELRCDPISGHTALYWYRQSLGQGLEFLIYFQGNSAPDKSGLPSDRFSAERTGGSVSTLTIQRTQQEDSAVYLCASSSDRSSYNEQFFGPGTRLTVL.

The chain carries TRBV28 and TRBJ1-5; tentative D call: TRBD1 (5 bases). The CDR3 has 15 amino acids. The V end lost 6 bases, the J end lost 1 base, and 13 bases lay between the germline ends. CDR1 and CDR2 from the germline V gene are MDHEN and SYDVKM. CDR3 in DNA: TGTGCCAGCAGGCAGGGTATTCCCAGCAATCAGCCCCAGCATTTT. Amino acids: CASRQGIPSNQPQHF.

CDR3 in amino acids: CASSQEPWTAGGEQFF. The CDR3, as DNA: TGCGCCAGCAGCCAAGAACCCTGGACTGCCGGAGGTGAGCAGTTCTTC. The chain is built from TRBV4-1 and TRBJ2-1; D possibly corresponds to TRBD2 (5 bases). Trimming took off 0 bases at V and 9 bases at J, with 18 bases between the two ends. The CDR3 consists of 16 residues. Germline values: CDR1 MGHRA, CDR2 YSYEKL.

The chain uses TRBV7-2 and TRBJ2-1, with D tentatively TRBD2 (7 bases). Germline-derived CDR1 and CDR2 are SGHTA and FQGNSA. The CDR3 runs 15 residues. The ends were cut back, 1 base at V and 9 bases at J, with 16 bases in the middle. The CDR3 coding sequence is TGTGCCAGCAGCTTAGTTGTGGGGGGGCCCGGTGAGCAGTTCTTC. This sequence encodes CASSLVVGGPGEQFF.